The rows below give T cell receptor beta chains drawn from one sample of a study of T-cell memory formation after mild COVID-19. Each CDR3 protein is one row after TCRdb ran MiXCR on the 5' RACE reads. This table holds 150,000 to 200,000 distinct CDR3 sequences, under 14% found once. The material sequenced was PBMCs or a T cell subset sorted from them (not recorded which). The receptors derive from a young man who had mild COVID-19 (a few samples of this study predate the infection). Cell type and time point are not known. CDR3s include the opening cysteine and the closing phenylalanine or tryptophan. Fields, in order: D gene, J gene, V gene, clone size, CDR3 protein, CDR3 DNA. The D gene is left open where the match is weak. Some rows mark clone size as missing; the rest say once, few, many or name a class of expanded clone.

d_call: TRBD2; j_call: TRBJ2-5; v_call: TRBV20-1; clone_size: few; cdr3_aa: CSASGQRGGKWENQETQYF; cdr3_nt: TGCAGTGCTAGCGGCCAGCGGGGGGGCAAATGGGAAAACCAAGAGACCCAGTACTTC
d_call: -; j_call: TRBJ2-3; v_call: TRBV15; clone_size: many; cdr3_aa: CATSTNEDTQYF; cdr3_nt: TGTGCCACCAGCACGAATGAAGATACGCAGTATTTT
d_call: TRBD2; j_call: TRBJ2-1; v_call: TRBV5-1; clone_size: many; cdr3_aa: CASSLSGGSYNEQFF; cdr3_nt: TGTGCCAGCAGCTTGAGCGGGGGCTCCTACAATGAGCAGTTCTTC
d_call: -; j_call: TRBJ1-1; v_call: TRBV18; clone_size: many; cdr3_aa: CASSPNRGLTNTEAFF; cdr3_nt: TGTGCCAGCTCCCCGAACCGGGGGCTTACAAACACTGAAGCTTTCTTT
d_call: TRBD2; j_call: TRBJ2-3; v_call: TRBV9; clone_size: -; cdr3_aa: CASNLRGGVPDTQYF; cdr3_nt: TGTGCCAGCAACCTCCGGGGGGGGGTCCCAGATACGCAGTATTTT
d_call: -; j_call: TRBJ1-5; v_call: TRBV7-2; clone_size: many; cdr3_aa: CASSSQAYGVGQPQHF; cdr3_nt: TGTGCCAGCAGCTCCCAGGCGTACGGGGTTGGACAGCCCCAGCATTTT
d_call: -; j_call: TRBJ2-3; v_call: TRBV9; clone_size: few; cdr3_aa: CASSRLTRQAGRPDTQYF; cdr3_nt: TGTGCCAGCAGCCGCCTGACAAGGCAGGCGGGGAGGCCAGATACGCAGTATTTT
d_call: TRBD1; j_call: TRBJ2-7; v_call: TRBV6-1; clone_size: -; cdr3_aa: CASSESTGARGEQYF; cdr3_nt: TGTGCCAGCAGTGAGTCGACAGGGGCCAGGGGAGAGCAGTACTTC
d_call: -; j_call: TRBJ2-4; v_call: TRBV12-3/TRBV12-4; clone_size: few; cdr3_aa: CASSWGPRNIQYF; cdr3_nt: TGTGCCAGCAGTTGGGGGCCGAGAAACATTCAGTACTTC
d_call: -; j_call: TRBJ1-5; v_call: TRBV29-1; clone_size: many; cdr3_aa: CSASRGNQPQHF; cdr3_nt: TGCAGCGCGTCTCGGGGCAATCAGCCCCAGCATTTT